The 25 T cell receptor beta chains listed next were all sequenced from one sample in a study of T cell responses to AZD1222 COVID-19 vaccine. TCRdb's copy holds only in-frame clones and misses some; the assay was immunoSEQ multiplex PCR. The data show approximately 130,000 clones, under 95% seen once. This specimen consisted of peripheral blood, obtained on day 0 of AZD1222 vaccination. The receptors were sampled from an adult in good health.

The CDR3 DNA sequence: TGTGCCAGCGGTCGATGGAGCGACTATGGTGGCTACACCTTC. Translating it yields CASGRWSDYGGYTF. The rearrangement joins TRBV5-8 to TRBJ1-2; D call uncertain. This CDR3 is 14 amino acids long. Germline CDR1 SGHTS, CDR2 YDEGEE. V lost 7 bases and J 7 bases, leaving 20 bases between the germline ends.

V and J are TRBV10-3 and TRBJ1-6, with D perhaps matching TRBD1 (5 bases). This CDR3 is built from 16 residues. Germline values: CDR1 ENHRY, CDR2 SYGVKD. The V end was cut by 2 bases, the J end by 0 bases, with 8 bases between. This CDR3 reads CAISEDDSSYNSPLHF. The CDR3, as DNA: TGTGCCATCAGTGAGGATGACAGCTCCTATAATTCACCCCTCCACTTT.

The chain employs TRBV7-2 and TRBJ2-1, with a possible D match to TRBD2 (6 bases). The CDR3 covers 15 residues. The germline V gene encodes CDR1 SGHTA and CDR2 FQGNSA. V was clipped by 5 bases and J by 1 base, with 12 bases between them. The CDR3 region is CASSLPLASYNEQFF. CDR3 nucleotide sequence: TGTGCCAGCAGCCTACCTCTAGCGTCCTACAATGAGCAGTTCTTC.

The chain couples TRBV7-2 to TRBJ2-1; 11 bases align to TRBD2. CDR1 and CDR2 from the germline V gene are SGHTA and FQGNSA. J gave up 9 bases and V 4 bases, and 11 bases lay outside the gene matches. CDR3 length: 16 residues. CDR3 region: CASSSTSGSMGSEQFF. The CDR3 region has the DNA TGTGCCAGCAGCTCAACTAGCGGGAGCATGGGTAGTGAGCAGTTCTTC.

The J gene is TRBJ2-7, the V gene TRBV7-9, with D unresolved. With 4 bases removed from V and 2 bases from J, the gap between germline ends came to 6 bases. Germline V CDR1 and CDR2: SEHNR, FQNEAQ (reference sequence). The CDR3 sequence is 12 residues long. CDR3: CASSSHPYEQYF. The CDR3 DNA follows: TGTGCCAGCAGCTCCCACCCCTACGAGCAGTACTTC.

The rearrangement joins TRBV4-1 to TRBJ1-4; 10 nucleotides line up with TRBD1. J was trimmed by 0 bases and V by 0 bases; bases with no gene match: 16. The CDR3 extends over 22 amino acids. The germline CDR1 and CDR2 sequences are MGHRA and YSYEKL. Here the CDR3 reads CASSQEDSGQGVTLSTNEKLFF. The CDR3 DNA follows: TGCGCCAGCAGCCAAGAAGATTCCGGACAGGGGGTCACTCTATCAACTAATGAAAAACTGTTTTTT.

V and J are TRBV18 and TRBJ2-1; 10 nucleotides agree with TRBD2. Germline-derived CDR1 and CDR2 are KGHSH and LQKENI. V dropped 0 bases and J dropped 6; count of bases not matched to a gene: 2. CDR3 length: 15 residues. The DNA of the CDR3 is TGTGCCAGCTCACCACCACTAGCGGGGAGCAATGAGCAGTTCTTC. Protein sequence: CASSPPLAGSNEQFF.

The V call is TRBV28, the J call TRBJ2-1; 13 nucleotides line up with TRBD2. Germline assignment: CDR1 MDHEN and CDR2 SYDVKM. Germline trimming cut 6 bases from V and 2 bases from J; bases unmatched to any gene: 7. This CDR3 is built from 17 residues. The CDR3: CASRQGGTSGTYNEQFF. CDR3 nucleotide sequence: TGTGCCAGCAGGCAGGGCGGGACTAGCGGGACCTACAATGAGCAGTTCTTC.

V is TRBV7-9 and J is TRBJ1-2; the D is unclear. Between the trimmed V and J ends, which lost 5 bases and 8 bases, there was a span of 21 bases. Germline V lookup: CDR1 SEHNR, CDR2 FQNEAQ (reference sequence). The CDR3 has 15 residues. The chain's CDR3 is CASSQWEGAEKGYTF. The CDR3 coding sequence is TGTGCCAGCAGCCAATGGGAGGGCGCCGAGAAAGGCTACACCTTC.

The chain employs TRBV28 and TRBJ2-7; perhaps TRBD1 as D (6 bases). Germline values: CDR1 MDHEN, CDR2 SYDVKM. The CDR3 consists of 14 residues. V lost 5 bases, J lost 2 bases, and 13 bases lay in between. The CDR3: CASSVPGQTYEQYF. CDR3 nucleotides: TGTGCCAGCAGTGTTCCGGGACAAACCTACGAGCAGTACTTC.

The genes are TRBV19 and TRBJ2-3, with D possibly being TRBD2 (6 bases). Trimming took 5 bases from V and 7 from J, leaving 16 bases between them. Germline V gene sequence: CDR1 LNHDA, CDR2 SQIVND (reference sequence). This CDR3 has 14 residues. The CDR3 nucleotides read TGTGCCAGTAGTGCAAGCGGGTACTTGAATACGCAGTATTTT. It translates to CASSASGYLNTQYF.

This clone was seen only once. This chain links TRBV29-1 with TRBJ1-2; no definite D call. CDR3 length equals 12 residues. Germline V lookup: CDR1 SQVTM, CDR2 ANQGSEA. V was shortened by 4 bases and J by 8 bases, with 14 bases between the two germline ends. DNA of the CDR3: TGCAGCGTTGCGGACCCAATGCGGGGCTACACCTTC. Protein: CSVADPMRGYTF.

This sequence joins TRBV5-8 and TRBJ2-3; D ambiguous. V lost 4 bases and J lost 5, with 8 bases in between. The length of the CDR3 is 12 residues. Looked up from germline, CDR1 is SGHTS and CDR2 is YDEGEE. Here the CDR3 reads CASSPPGDTQYF. The CDR3 DNA follows: TGTGCCAGCAGCCCCCCGGGAGATACGCAGTATTTT.

The chain couples TRBV6-6 to TRBJ1-5, with a tentative D call TRBD1 (6 bases). V was shortened by 4 bases and J by 5 bases, with 9 bases between the two germline ends. CDR3 length equals 13 residues. Per the germline V gene, CDR1 is MNHNY and CDR2 is SVGAGI (reference sequence). The CDR3 DNA reads TGTGCCAGCAGTTCCTACAGGGATCAGCCCCAGCATTTT. Protein sequence: CASSSYRDQPQHF.

The genes are TRBV19 and TRBJ2-7; D possibly corresponds to TRBD1 (5 bases). CDR3 length: 15 amino acids. The V gene's germline CDR1 is LNHDA and CDR2 SQIVND (reference sequence). V lost 6 bases, J lost 0 bases, and 15 bases lay in between. The CDR3 coding sequence is TGTGCCAGTAGCCAAACTTACAGGATCTCCTACGAGCAGTACTTC. This sequence encodes CASSQTYRISYEQYF.

The V and J genes are TRBV9 and TRBJ2-3; D not resolved. The CDR3 is 15 residues long. Trimming took off 0 bases at V and 2 bases at J, with 10 bases between the two ends. Per the germline V gene, CDR1 is SGDLS and CDR2 is YYNGEE. The CDR3 sequence is CASSVVPQHTDTQYF. The DNA of the CDR3 is TGTGCCAGCAGCGTAGTCCCACAACACACAGATACGCAGTATTTT.

This clone was seen only a few times. The chain couples TRBV19 to TRBJ2-1, with 14 bases that match TRBD2. Germline trimming cut 5 bases from V and 8 bases from J; bases unmatched to any gene: 8. From germline, CDR1 is LNHDA and CDR2 SQIVND (reference sequence). The length of the CDR3 is 16 residues. The CDR3 nucleotides are TGTGCCAGTAGTCCGACCGGGACTAGCGGGAGCGATGAGCAGTTCTTC. Its translation: CASSPTGTSGSDEQFF. Combining the CDR3 with reference TRBV19 and TRBJ2-1 gives the whole variable domain DGGITQSPKYLFRKEGQNVTLSCEQNLNHDAMYWYRQDPGQGLRLIYYSQIVNDFQKGDIAEGYSVSREKKESFPLTVTSAQKNPTAFYLCASSPTGTSGSDEQFFGPGTRLTVL.

This chain connects TRBV6-6 to TRBJ2-7, with D perhaps matching TRBD1 (6 bases). The ends were cut back, 2 bases at V and 5 bases at J, with 13 bases in the middle. The CDR3 covers 14 residues. CDR1 is MNHNY and CDR2 is SVGAGI in the germline V gene (reference sequence). CDR3 in amino acids: CASSYPAGDDEQYF. The CDR3 DNA follows: TGTGCCAGCAGTTACCCGGCAGGGGACGACGAGCAGTACTTC.

The J gene is TRBJ1-1, the V gene TRBV5-5; D is unclear. Germline CDR1 is SGHKS and CDR2 is YYEKEE (reference sequence). The ends were cut back, 0 bases at V and 5 bases at J, with 5 bases in the middle. The CDR3 has 12 residues. Here the CDR3 reads CASSLGQTEAFF. CDR3 nucleotide sequence: TGTGCCAGCAGCTTGGGGCAGACTGAAGCTTTCTTT. The full variable domain, in which reference TRBV5-5 and TRBJ1-1 provide the parts outside the CDR3, is DAGVTQSPTHLIKTRGQQVTLRCSPISGHKSVSWYQQVLGQGPQFIFQYYEKEERGRGNFPDRFSARQFPNYSSELNVNALLLGDSALYLCASSLGQTEAFFGQGTRLTVV.

The chain combines TRBV30 with TRBJ1-3; D is unclear. V was shortened by 4 bases and J by 3 bases, with 7 bases between the two germline ends. Germline V gene lookup returns CDR1 GTSNPN and CDR2 SVGIG (reference sequence). The length of the CDR3 is 12 residues. CDR3 region: CAWTWGGNTIYF. The CDR3 nucleotides read TGTGCCTGGACCTGGGGTGGAAACACCATATATTTT.

Note on this clone: The sample contains more than one DNA sequence encoding this CDR3. The chain joins TRBV6-5 to TRBJ1-1, with 10 bases matching TRBD1. Germline trimming cut 2 bases from V and 2 bases from J; bases unmatched to any gene: 5. The length of the CDR3 is 16 residues. Germline V gene data show CDR1 as MNHEY and CDR2 as SVGAGI. In DNA form, the CDR3 reads TGTGCCAGCAGTTACACCAGGACAGGGGGAAACACTGAAGCTTTCTTT. It translates to CASSYTRTGGNTEAFF.

In this sample, this clone turned up once. This rearrangement joins TRBV28 to TRBJ1-4; TRBD1 matches at 7 bases. This CDR3 spans 16 amino acids. Trimming took 6 bases from V and 7 from J; bases not matched to a gene: 14. Germline assignment: CDR1 MDHEN and CDR2 SYDVKM. The CDR3 DNA reads as TGTGCCAGCAGAAACCATGAAGGGGGCTCGAGTGAAAAACTGTTTTTT. Protein product: CASRNHEGGSSEKLFF.

The chain employs TRBV7-9 and TRBJ2-1; perhaps TRBD1 as D (5 bases). The length of the CDR3 is 15 residues. Germline-derived CDR1 and CDR2 are SEHNR and FQNEAQ (reference sequence). Trimming pared 3 bases from V and 2 bases from J, leaving 11 bases between. This chain's CDR3 is CASSFRAGTYNEQFF. CDR3 in DNA: TGTGCCAGCAGCTTTAGGGCAGGGACCTACAATGAGCAGTTCTTC.

V usage is TRBV5-1 and J usage is TRBJ2-7, with D perhaps TRBD1 or TRBD2 (5 bases each). Looked up from germline, CDR1 is SGHRS and CDR2 is YFSETQ. V was cut by 0 bases and J by 10 bases, with 11 bases left in between. The CDR3 contains 12 residues. This CDR3 is CASSLAGGLQYF. The DNA of the CDR3 is TGCGCCAGCAGCTTGGCTGGGGGATTACAGTACTTC.

This sequence joins TRBV5-6 and TRBJ1-1; 7 bases match TRBD1. There are 12 residues in the CDR3. V lost 3 bases, J lost 7 bases, and 3 bases stayed unmatched. CDR1 SGHDT and CDR2 YYEEEE come from the germline V gene. This CDR3 is CASSSWTGEAFF. Here the CDR3 DNA reads TGTGCCAGCAGCTCATGGACAGGTGAAGCTTTCTTT.